The present T cell receptor (beta chain) was sequenced within a study of T cell changes during pregnancy in multiple sclerosis. Assay: immunoSEQ multiplex PCR; the TCRdb copy retains only in-frame clones and omits some. The sample yields 65,000 to 85,000 clones, about 92% seen once. V lost 3 bases and J 1 base, leaving 13 bases between the germline ends. Germline CDR1 reads GTSNPN; CDR2 reads SVGIG (reference sequence). The CDR3 runs to 15 residues. Sequencing used peripheral blood, obtained after pregnancy. The sequence derives from a female donor with multiple sclerosis, enrolled in a pregnancy study. The chain couples TRBV30 to TRBJ1-5; D is possibly TRBD1 (6 bases). CDR3 loop: CAWSTGTISNQPQHF. The CDR3 DNA reads as TGTGCCTGGAGCACCGGGACAATCAGCAATCAGCCCCAGCATTTT.